A single sample is the source of the 16 T cell receptor beta chains below, sequenced in a study of blood T cell repertoires in COVID-19. Sequencing used immunoSEQ multiplex PCR; TCRdb keeps in-frame clones, though not all of them. The sample comprises about 240,000 clones, 75% to 85% of which are singletons, and 9.5% to 15% rests with the top ten. The source material was peripheral blood. All receptors derive from a woman in her sixties with active or convalescent COVID-19.

This chain links TRBV10-3 with TRBJ1-1, with 8 bases matching TRBD1. Trimming took 2 bases from V and 4 from J; bases not matched to a gene: 9. This CDR3 is 16 amino acids long. From germline, CDR1 is ENHRY and CDR2 SYGVKD. The chain's CDR3 is CAISEGTGGRGTEAFF. As DNA, the CDR3 is TGTGCCATCAGTGAGGGGACAGGAGGCCGCGGCACTGAAGCTTTCTTT.

The chain links TRBV6-2 or TRBV6-3 to TRBJ1-2; TRBD1 matches 7 bases. CDR1 and CDR2 from the germline V gene are MNHEY and SVGEGT. Unmatched junction bases numbered 10, after V lost 2 bases and J lost 4 bases. This CDR3 spans 16 amino acids. CDR3 bases: TGTGCCAGCAGTTACAGCGAGGGGGCAGTCATCTATGGCTACACCTTC. This gives the protein CASSYSEGAVIYGYTF.

As for this clone: Other DNA sequences in this specimen translate into the identical CDR3. The rearrangement joins TRBV27 to TRBJ2-7, with D unresolved. Germline V gene sequence: CDR1 MNHEY, CDR2 SMNVEV (reference sequence). Trimming pared 2 bases from V and 0 bases from J, leaving 5 bases between. CDR3 length equals 13 residues. This CDR3 is CASSLGGSYEQYF. The CDR3 nucleotides are TGTGCCAGCAGTTTAGGCGGCTCCTACGAGCAGTACTTC.

The chain combines TRBV2 with TRBJ1-4; maybe TRBD1 (6 bases). CDR1 is SNHLY, CDR2 FYNNEI, per germline. The germline V and J ends were trimmed by 6 bases and 0 bases, with 8 bases remaining between them. The CDR3 spans 14 residues. In DNA form, the CDR3 reads TGTGCCAGCAGGGGGGCCTCAACTAATGAAAAACTGTTTTTT. It yields the protein CASRGASTNEKLFF.

The chain has TRBV11-3 and TRBJ1-5; TRBD1 matches 8 bases. Germline V lookup: CDR1 SGHNT, CDR2 YENEEA. The V gene end was trimmed by 3 bases and the J gene end by 7 bases; junction bases not matched to a gene: 14. There are 17 residues in the CDR3. CDR3 loop: CASSFFQGAPGEQPQHF. The CDR3 bases are TGTGCCAGCAGCTTCTTCCAGGGGGCCCCGGGCGAACAGCCCCAGCATTTT.

The sample holds one count of this clone. The rearrangement uses TRBV10-3 and TRBJ1-2, with D hard to call. This CDR3 region has 13 residues. Trimming removed 3 bases from V and 2 bases from J, with 7 bases in between. From germline, CDR1 is ENHRY and CDR2 SYGVKD. CDR3 residues: CAISDRLNYGYTF. The CDR3 region has the DNA TGTGCCATCAGTGACAGGTTAAACTATGGCTACACCTTC.

This sequence joins TRBV5-8 and TRBJ2-5; D might be TRBD1 (6 bases). The CDR3 loop spans 14 amino acids. The ends were cut back, 4 bases at V and 1 base at J, with 11 bases in the middle. Germline CDR1 SGHTS, CDR2 YDEGEE. The CDR3 reads CASSLQGRQETQYF. DNA for the CDR3: TGTGCCAGCAGCCTACAGGGCCGCCAAGAGACCCAGTACTTC.

Note on this clone: Sequence at one end of the junction differs from germline and may be a read error. The rearrangement links TRBV6-5 to TRBJ1-5; perhaps TRBD1 as D (5 bases). CDR1 and CDR2 (germline): MNHEY, SVGAGI. The CDR3 has 15 amino acids. CDR3 sequence reads: CASSDSGGKGQPQHF. The CDR3 bases are TGTGCCAGCAGTGACTCGGGGGGAAAGGGTCAGCCCCAGCATTTT.

The chain couples TRBV5-8 to TRBJ1-5, with 9 nucleotides matching TRBD1. Germline values: CDR1 SGHTS, CDR2 YDEGEE. The CDR3 consists of 15 residues. Losses at the gene ends were 4 bases for V and 3 bases for J; bases not matched to a gene: 5. CDR3 sequence (DNA): TGTGCCAGCAGCCCGGGACAGGGCTTCAATCAGCCCCAGCATTTT. It yields the protein CASSPGQGFNQPQHF.

In its sample, this clone was seen many times. The CDR3 region has the DNA TGTGCCAGCAAAGATCTTGGGCTTGGTGAAGCTTTCTTT. As protein: CASKDLGLGEAFF. The chain links TRBV6-5 to TRBJ1-1, with D unclear. V was trimmed by 7 bases and J by 7 bases, leaving 16 bases between them. CDR3 size: 13 residues. The germline gives CDR1 MNHEY, CDR2 SVGAGI.

The chain carries TRBV5-3 and TRBJ1-1, with D unresolved. TRBV5-3 is an ORF; its function is uncertain. V was pared by 0 bases and J by 6 bases, with 9 bases between. CDR3 length: 13 residues. The CDR3 nucleotides are TGTGCCAGAAGCTTGGTGAGGGTGCCTGAAGCTTTCTTT. Translating it yields CARSLVRVPEAFF.

This chain connects TRBV5-1 to TRBJ2-5; 7 nucleotides agree with TRBD2. Germline CDR1 SGHRS, CDR2 YFSETQ. With V trimmed by 2 bases and J by 4 bases, 8 bases remained unmatched. The CDR3 extends over 15 amino acids. The DNA for the CDR3 is TGCGCCAGCAGCTTAGGCGGGGGAAGAAGAGAGACCCAGTACTTC. Amino acid sequence: CASSLGGGRRETQYF.

The chain has TRBV10-3 and TRBJ1-2, with TRBD1 matching over 7 bases. The CDR3 has 15 residues. In germline, CDR1 is ENHRY, CDR2 SYGVKD. J was trimmed by 6 bases and V by 0 bases; bases with no gene match: 7. CDR3 coding DNA: TGTGCCATCAGTGAGTCGGTCACAGGGGTTGATGGCTACACCTTC. The encoded protein is CAISESVTGVDGYTF.

Concerning this clone: Sequence at one end of the junction differs from germline and may be a read error. The gene calls are TRBV7-7 and TRBJ1-1; D uncertain. The length of the CDR3 is 13 residues. In germline, CDR1 is SSHAT, CDR2 FNYEAQ (reference sequence). The CDR3 spells CASSRNLNTEAFF. CDR3 DNA: TGTGCTAGCAGCCGTAATCTGAACACTGAAGCTTTCTTT.

The gene calls are TRBV24-1 and TRBJ2-1; no firm D call. With 2 bases removed from V and 6 bases from J, the gap between germline ends came to 7 bases. In germline, CDR1 is KGHDR, CDR2 SFDVKD. The length of the CDR3 is 13 residues. CDR3 bases: TGTGCCACCAGTGATTCCGGGTTCAATGAGCAGTTCTTC. Protein product: CATSDSGFNEQFF.

This clone was counted once. One end of the junction is discordant with germline, which a read error may explain. This chain connects TRBV7-7 to TRBJ2-7, with 7 bases that match TRBD1. Germline V gives CDR1 SSHAT, CDR2 FNYEAQ (reference sequence). The CDR3 covers 17 residues. CDR3 sequence (DNA): TGTGCTAGCAGCTTAGTCCTTAGGGGGCGTTTTCCCTACGAGCAGTACTTC. Its protein product is CASSLVLRGRFPYEQYF.